Below, 30 T cell receptor beta chains from the same sample are listed, as sequenced in a study of T cell repertoires in aging, cancer and after chemotherapy. Multiplex touch-down PCR with TRB-A/B primers amplified rearranged V-D-J TRB sequences. TCRdb reprocessed the multiplex PCR reads via MiXCR and lists one record per CDR3 protein. Of 600 to 750 distinct CDR3 sequences in the sample, roughly 29% are singletons; the top ten hold about 43%. The template was genomic DNA from peripheral blood, not RNA. What was sequenced was blood. The receptors originated from a human donor with a blood cancer.

Sample share makes this clonotype medium-sized. The rearrangement uses TRBV4-1 and TRBJ1-2; no clear D. V was trimmed by 1 base and J by 4 bases, leaving 10 bases between them. Germline CDR1 and CDR2: MGHRA and YSYEKL. The CDR3 loop spans 14 amino acids. CDR3 coding DNA: TGCGCCAGCAGCCAAGCGGACGGGCCCTATGGCTACACCTTC. This codes for CASSQADGPYGYTF.

This clonotype is labeled as large (0.1 to 1%). The rearrangement joins TRBV6-5 to TRBJ2-7; D ambiguous. CDR1 is MNHEY and CDR2 is SVGAGI in the germline V gene. Between the trimmed V and J ends, which lost 0 bases and 3 bases, there was a span of 9 bases. The CDR3 loop spans 14 amino acids. In DNA form, the CDR3 reads TGTGCCAGCAGTTACTCGAGGCCAGACTACGAGCAGTACTTC. Amino acids: CASSYSRPDYEQYF.

The V and J genes are TRBV9 and TRBJ2-3; no firm D call. The CDR3 has 16 residues. V was cut by 0 bases and J by 5 bases, with 16 bases left in between. The germline V gene encodes CDR1 SGDLS and CDR2 YYNGEE. The CDR3 loop reads CASSVARSTSKDTQYF. The DNA for the CDR3 is TGTGCCAGCAGCGTAGCCCGATCTACCTCCAAAGATACGCAGTATTTT.

This clonotype rates as large. The chain couples TRBV27 to TRBJ2-3, with 9 nucleotides matching TRBD1. The junction had 12 bases not matched to a gene; V was cut back by 6 bases and J by 2 bases. The CDR3 covers 17 residues. Looked up from germline, CDR1 is MNHEY and CDR2 is SMNVEV (reference sequence). As DNA, the CDR3 is TGTGCCAGCAGACGCCTTCACAGGGGGCTCTACACAGATACGCAGTATTTT. It specifies CASRRLHRGLYTDTQYF.

This clonotype is large within its sample. The CDR3 loop reads CSVVGPGGETQYF. CDR3 DNA sequence: TGCAGCGTTGTTGGGCCGGGAGGGGAGACCCAGTACTTC. The chain recombines TRBV29-1 with TRBJ2-5, with 8 bases aligning to TRBD2. CDR1 is SQVTM, CDR2 ANQGSEA, per germline. V trimming: 4 bases; J trimming: 5 bases; junction bases outside the gene matches: 6. CDR3 length: 13 residues.

By sample share, this clonotype is large. The V and J genes are TRBV27 and TRBJ2-5; TRBD2 matches 8 bases. The CDR3 contains 15 residues. With V trimmed by 5 bases and J by 5 bases, 10 bases remained unmatched. CDR1 MNHEY and CDR2 SMNVEV come from the germline V gene (reference sequence). CDR3 nucleotides: TGTGCCAGCAGTAAAACTCTAGCGGGCGATGAGACCCAGTACTTC. Translating it yields CASSKTLAGDETQYF.

This clonotype is categorized as large. V and J are TRBV6-2 or TRBV6-3 and TRBJ2-7; no definite D call. V lost 10 bases, J lost 0 bases, and 13 bases lay in between. The germline V gene encodes CDR1 MNHEY and CDR2 SVGEGT. The CDR3 is made up of 13 amino acids. The CDR3 region has the DNA TGTGCCACCAAATGGGCAAACTCCTACGAGCAGTACTTC. Protein sequence: CATKWANSYEQYF.

In its sample, this clonotype is medium-sized. The genes are TRBV20-1 and TRBJ2-1; 11 nucleotides align to TRBD2. The germline gives CDR1 DFQATT, CDR2 SNEGSKA (reference sequence). Trimming removed 2 bases from V and 5 bases from J; junction bases left unmatched: 5. This CDR3 has 15 residues. The CDR3 sequence: CSARPGLAVNNEQFF. The CDR3 DNA reads as TGCAGTGCTAGACCGGGACTAGCGGTAAACAATGAGCAGTTCTTC.

The V gene is TRBV28, the J gene TRBJ2-7; D not resolved. The CDR3 has 12 residues. V lost 5 bases and J 5 bases, leaving 10 bases between the germline ends. The V gene's germline CDR1 is MDHEN and CDR2 SYDVKM. This CDR3 is CASSPARDEQYF. CDR3 coding DNA: TGTGCCAGCAGTCCCGCTAGGGACGAGCAGTACTTC.

Details on this clonotype: A read error may be the cause here, since a much bigger clone is one base away. The chain uses TRBV5-1 and TRBJ2-5, with TRBD2 identical over 14 bases. V lost 5 bases, J lost 2 bases, and 20 bases stayed unmatched. This CDR3 comprises 21 residues. The germline V gene has CDR1 SGHRS and CDR2 YFSETQ. Written as DNA, the CDR3 is TGCGCCAGCAGGCATGGATACCTGGCGACTAGCGGGGGGGACAATCAAGAGACCCAGTACTTC. It yields the protein CASRHGYLATSGGDNQETQYF.

By share of the sample, this clonotype is large. The gene calls are TRBV30 and TRBJ1-2; no reliable D call. Germline V lookup: CDR1 GTSNPN, CDR2 SVGIG (reference sequence). The CDR3 runs 15 residues. Trimming cost V 0 bases and J 5 bases, with 16 bases left between them. As DNA, the CDR3 is TGTGCCTGGAGTGTACTTGGGGTAGGGTATTATGGCTACACCTTC. Translating gives CAWSVLGVGYYGYTF.

This clonotype is categorized as medium-sized. The chain links TRBV6-2 or TRBV6-3 to TRBJ2-2; D is undetermined. CDR1 is MNHEY, CDR2 SVGEGT, per germline. V lost 7 bases to trimming and J lost 6 bases, with 12 bases between them. This CDR3 region has 13 residues. The CDR3 DNA follows: TGTGCCAGCAATCTAGTGGAAGCCGGGGAGCTGTTTTTT. It specifies CASNLVEAGELFF.

Concerning this clonotype itself: Being one base from a much bigger clone, this may be a read error. The chain links TRBV20-1 to TRBJ1-2; D may be TRBD1 (5 bases). The CDR3 has 14 residues. Germline loops: CDR1 DFQATT, CDR2 SNEGSKA (reference sequence). CDR3 in amino acids: CSAKGEGAYYGYIF. The CDR3 nucleotides are TGCAGTGCCAAAGGGGAGGGAGCCTACTATGGCTACATCTTC.

This clonotype was seen once. The J gene is TRBJ2-3, the V gene TRBV4-3, with 9 bases that match TRBD2. Per germline, CDR1 LGHNA and CDR2 YSLEER. The junction had 8 bases not matched to a gene; V was cut back by 2 bases and J by 2 bases. The CDR3 has 17 amino acids. The CDR3 is CASSQRAGGGDTDTQYF. In DNA, the CDR3 is TGCGCCAGCAGCCAAAGAGCGGGGGGTGGCGACACAGATACGCAGTATTTT.

This clonotype is classed as medium-sized. The rearrangement links TRBV6-5 to TRBJ1-5; 9 bases agree with TRBD1. Germline-derived CDR1 and CDR2 are MNHEY and SVGAGI. V gave up 7 bases and J gave up 2 bases; unmatched junction bases: 6. The CDR3 spans 15 residues. The CDR3, as DNA: TGTGCCAGCACAAAAACAGGGGGCGGCAATCAGCCCCAGCATTTT. Translating it yields CASTKTGGGNQPQHF.

Within the sample, this clonotype is medium-sized. The genes are TRBV28 and TRBJ2-3; 10 bases agree with TRBD2. V trimming: 8 bases; J trimming: 7 bases; junction bases outside the gene matches: 6. The germline V gene encodes CDR1 MDHEN and CDR2 SYDVKM. This CDR3 comprises 13 residues. This CDR3 is CASGLAGAHTQYF. As DNA, the CDR3 is TGTGCCAGCGGGCTAGCGGGGGCCCATACGCAGTATTTT.

This clonotype is medium-sized (0.01 to 0.1%) in the sample. CDR3: CASSSPPRTGRSPLHF. The CDR3 DNA follows: TGTGCCAGCAGTTCACCCCCGCGGACAGGGCGGTCACCCCTCCACTTT. V is TRBV6-2 or TRBV6-3 and J is TRBJ1-6; 8 bases fit TRBD1. The ends lost 4 bases at V and 10 bases at J; junction bases unmatched: 12. The CDR3 covers 16 residues. CDR1 is MNHEY, CDR2 SVGEGT, per germline.

This clonotype is labeled medium-sized. The chain joins TRBV20-1 to TRBJ2-7; D is ambiguous. V shed 3 bases and J shed 6 bases, with 12 bases lying between them. The CDR3 loop spans 12 amino acids. Per the germline V gene, CDR1 is DFQATT and CDR2 is SNEGSKA (reference sequence). The CDR3 nucleotides read TGCAGTGCTAGGATTGGGCCAGGCGAGCAGTACTTC. Residues: CSARIGPGEQYF.

By its share, this clonotype is medium-sized. The gene calls are TRBV2 and TRBJ2-3; D is possibly TRBD2 (6 bases). This CDR3 is built from 15 residues. In germline, CDR1 is SNHLY, CDR2 FYNNEI. Trimming cost V 3 bases and J 0 bases, with 10 bases left between them. The CDR3, as DNA: TGTGCCAGCAGTGAGCGCCGGGGGAGCACAGATACGCAGTATTTT. Translating it yields CASSERRGSTDTQYF.

V usage is TRBV5-8 and J usage is TRBJ1-5; no clear D. The CDR3 is made up of 12 amino acids. The germline V gene has CDR1 SGHTS and CDR2 YDEGEE. With 1 base removed from V and 7 bases from J, the gap between germline ends came to 6 bases. CDR3 protein: CASSLSIQPQHF. Here the CDR3 DNA reads TGTGCCAGCAGCTTGTCTATACAGCCCCAGCATTTT.

In its sample, this clonotype ranks as large. At one boundary the junction diverges from the germline segment, which might be a read error. The chain couples TRBV30 to TRBJ1-2; TRBD1 is a possible D gene (6 bases). The CDR3 has 13 amino acids. The germline V gene has CDR1 GTSNPN and CDR2 SVGIG (reference sequence). The CDR3 spells CAWTSRGGYRYTF. The CDR3 DNA reads TGTGCCTGGACCTCCAGGGGAGGCTATCGCTACACCTTC.

The chain joins TRBV28 to TRBJ1-2; the D is unclear. Germline loops: CDR1 MDHEN, CDR2 SYDVKM. The V gene lost 6 bases and the J gene lost 4 bases, with 3 bases spanning the gap. CDR3 length: 10 residues. CDR3: CASSSYGYTF. The CDR3 nucleotides are TGTGCCAGCAGCTCCTATGGCTACACCTTC.

By frequency in the sample, this clonotype is medium-sized (0.01 to 0.1%). The V and J genes are TRBV7-9 and TRBJ2-7; 7 bases are shared with TRBD1. Germline lookup yields CDR1 SEHNR and CDR2 FQNEAQ (reference sequence). This CDR3 contains 14 residues. Trimming removed 5 bases from V and 5 bases from J; junction bases left unmatched: 9. The CDR3 DNA is TGTGCCAGCAGCCCGACAGGGTTTGGACACGAGCAGTACTTC. Encoded protein: CASSPTGFGHEQYF.

This clonotype has a handful of counts. V and J are TRBV2 and TRBJ1-1; D is uncertain. In germline, CDR1 is SNHLY, CDR2 FYNNEI. The CDR3 extends over 11 amino acids. V lost 3 bases and J 3 bases, leaving 2 bases between the germline ends. The CDR3 region is CASSEYTEAFF. The CDR3 region has the DNA TGTGCCAGCAGTGAGTACACTGAAGCTTTCTTT.

This clonotype is labeled as medium-sized (0.01 to 0.1%). This chain links TRBV24-1 with TRBJ2-5; tentatively, D is TRBD1 (5 bases). Trimming stripped 4 bases from V and 5 bases from J, with 16 bases between. Germline CDR1 reads KGHDR; CDR2 reads SFDVKD. This CDR3 is built from 15 residues. CDR3 amino acids: CATSDHGQGWETQYF. The CDR3 DNA is TGTGCCACCAGTGACCACGGGCAGGGATGGGAGACCCAGTACTTC.

A remark on this clonotype: One base away lies a much larger clone, so this may be a sequencing read error. The gene calls are TRBV2 and TRBJ2-1; weak D call: TRBD1 (5 bases). Trimming removed 8 bases at V and 15 bases at J, with 20 bases between. The CDR3 is made up of 12 amino acids. Germline V gives CDR1 SNHLY, CDR2 FYNNEI. The CDR3 reads CASRSEGSGRFF. The CDR3 DNA reads as TGTGCCAGCCGGTCGGAAGGATCAGGGCGGTTCTTC.

In its sample, this clonotype was seen a few times. J is TRBJ2-7 and V is TRBV29-1; D tentatively fits TRBD1 or TRBD2 (5 bases each). Trimming left V 7 bases short and J 0 bases short, with 16 bases between. This CDR3 has 14 amino acids. Germline CDR1 and CDR2: SQVTM and ANQGSEA. CDR3 sequence (DNA): TGCAGCGCCGCAGGTCCAGGGAGCTCCTACGAGCAGTACTTC. Amino acids: CSAAGPGSSYEQYF.

Relative to its sample, this clonotype is medium-sized. CDR3 sequence: CASSQGEWSTEAFF. CDR3 coding DNA: TGTGCCAGCTCCCAGGGGGAGTGGAGCACTGAAGCTTTCTTT. The chain recombines TRBV18 with TRBJ1-1; 7 bases are shared with TRBD1. CDR3 length: 14 amino acids. Trimming took 6 bases from V and 4 from J; bases not matched to a gene: 8. Germline lookup yields CDR1 KGHSH and CDR2 LQKENI. Together with reference TRBV18 and TRBJ1-1, the CDR3 gives the full variable domain: NAGVMQNPRHLVRRRGQEARLRCSPMKGHSHVYWYRQLPEEGLKFMVYLQKENIIDESGMPKERFSAEFPKEGPSILRIQQVVRGDSAAYFCASSQGEWSTEAFFGQGTRLTVV.

This CDR3 is CASSRQGSYNEQFF. The DNA of the CDR3 is TGTGCCAGCAGTAGGCAGGGGAGCTACAATGAGCAGTTCTTC. The genes are TRBV6-2 or TRBV6-3 and TRBJ2-1, with D possibly being TRBD1 (6 bases). Trimming cost V 5 bases and J 3 bases, with 11 bases left between them. CDR1 is MNHEY and CDR2 is SVGEGT in the germline V gene. This CDR3 is built from 14 residues.

By sample fraction, this clonotype is medium-sized (0.01 to 0.1%). The V and J genes are TRBV5-6 and TRBJ1-6; D ambiguous. V was pared by 1 base and J by 0 bases, with 11 bases between. The CDR3 contains 17 residues. Germline-derived CDR1 and CDR2 are SGHDT and YYEEEE. CDR3 region: CASSLLQADSYNSPLHF. CDR3 DNA sequence: TGTGCCAGCAGCTTGTTGCAAGCGGACTCCTATAATTCACCCCTCCACTTT.